Listed below are T cell receptor beta chains from one sample, sequenced in a study of T cell repertoires in cytomegalovirus infection. TCRdb recomputed calls from the reads with MiXCR, one row per CDR3 protein. This table holds around 100,000 distinct CDR3 sequences, less than 25% found once. The material sequenced was CD8+ T cells from PBMCs. The source is a human donor in good health (CMV status not recorded). Some clones in this sample may be carry-over from other donors' samples. CDR3s include the opening cysteine and the closing phenylalanine or tryptophan. A D gene is named only where the DNA matches it firmly. Where a row states a size, it is once, few, many or the class of an expanded clone; other rows omit it.

v_gene,d_gene,abundance,j_gene,CDR3nt,CDR3aa
TRBV7-6,NA,many,TRBJ2-1,TGTGCCAGCAGCCTCGGACGATACAATGAGCAGTTCTTC,CASSLGRYNEQFF
TRBV7-6,TRBD2,few,TRBJ2-1,TGTGCCAGCAGCTCAGGACTAGCGGGGGAACGGAACAATGAGCAGTTCTTC,CASSSGLAGERNNEQFF
TRBV11-2,NA,few,TRBJ2-5,TGTGCCAGCAGCTTAGTAGGGCGGTCTGGGGAAGAGACCCAGTACTTC,CASSLVGRSGEETQYF
TRBV7-6,TRBD1,NA,TRBJ2-5,TGTGCCAGCAGCCCGACAGGGGGGGGGGAGACCCAGTACTTC,CASSPTGGGETQYF
TRBV7-9,NA,many,TRBJ1-1,TGTGCCAGCAGCTTGGAAGAGGGCTCCCGAGGGCCTGAAGCTTTCTTT,CASSLEEGSRGPEAFF
TRBV11-2,TRBD2,few,TRBJ2-2,TGTGCCAGCACCAGCGGGGGCCGGGAGCTGTTTTTT,CASTSGGRELFF
TRBV7-2,NA,many,TRBJ1-1,TGTGCCAGCAGCCCCTCCCGATTAGGGAACACTGAAGCTTTCTTT,CASSPSRLGNTEAFF
TRBV12-3/TRBV12-4,NA,many,TRBJ1-5,TGTGCCAGCAGTTTAAAGTCGTTCCAGCCCCAGCATTTT,CASSLKSFQPQHF
TRBV7-4,NA,NA,TRBJ2-1,TGTGCCAGTGTAGGAACAGGGAACAATGAGCAGTTCTTC,CASVGTGNNEQFF
TRBV11-2,NA,NA,TRBJ2-7,TGTGCCAGCAGCTTAGCATCAGGGGCCGAGCAGTACTTC,CASSLASGAEQYF
TRBV29-1,TRBD1,NA,TRBJ1-2,TGCAGCGTTGGTCCGGGACAGGGGGAACGTGGCTACACCTTC,CSVGPGQGERGYTF
TRBV20-1,TRBD2,NA,TRBJ2-5,TGCAGTGCTAGACTAGCGGGGGGGATTCCACAACAAGAGACCCAGTACTTC,CSARLAGGIPQQETQYF
TRBV5-6,TRBD2,NA,TRBJ2-7,TGTGCCAGCAGTAGGGACTACACCTACGAGCAGTACTTC,CASSRDYTYEQYF
TRBV6-6,TRBD1,NA,TRBJ2-2,TGTGCCAGCCGACTGGGACAGGGGTTTGTCGGGGAGCTGTTTTTT,CASRLGQGFVGELFF
TRBV7-2,NA,many,TRBJ1-1,TGTGCCAGCAGCTTATCGGGGGCTCCGAACACTGAAGCTTTCTTT,CASSLSGAPNTEAFF
TRBV6-2/TRBV6-3,TRBD1,NA,TRBJ2-1,TGTGCCAGCACCGAGGACAGGGAGAGTTACAATGAGCAGTTCTTC,CASTEDRESYNEQFF
TRBV11-2,NA,NA,TRBJ1-2,TGTGCCAGCAGCACCAACGGGGGCAGTAACTATGGCTACACCTTC,CASSTNGGSNYGYTF
TRBV4-3,TRBD2,many,TRBJ2-2,TGCGCCAGCAGCCAAGATAGGAGCGGGAGGAATACCGGGGAGCTGTTTTTT,CASSQDRSGRNTGELFF
TRBV4-1,NA,many,TRBJ1-5,TGCGCCAGCAGCCAGGAAGAGGGGGGGTCGCGGCCCCAGCATTTT,CASSQEEGGSRPQHF
TRBV24-1,TRBD1,NA,TRBJ2-3,TGTGCCACCAGTGACTCGGGACAGGGGGGAGATACGCAGTATTTT,CATSDSGQGGDTQYF
TRBV7-9,NA,NA,TRBJ2-7,TGTGCCAGCAGCTTTGGAGGCGGCTACTACGAGCAGTACTTC,CASSFGGGYYEQYF
TRBV11-3,NA,many,TRBJ2-7,TGTGCCAGCAGCTTTTTCCCGGGAACCTACGAGCAGTACTTC,CASSFFPGTYEQYF
TRBV20-1,NA,few,TRBJ2-7,TGCAGTGCCGGATCGACGGAGGCCTCCTACGAGCAGTACTTC,CSAGSTEASYEQYF
TRBV28,TRBD1,NA,TRBJ1-4,TGTGCCAGCAGTTTAGAGGGGGCCGGTAATGAAAAACTGTTTTTT,CASSLEGAGNEKLFF
TRBV20-1,NA,NA,TRBJ2-4,TGCAGTGCTAGAGGATTTGGCGGTTTAGCCAAAAACATTCAGTACTTC,CSARGFGGLAKNIQYF
TRBV2,NA,NA,TRBJ1-5,TGTGCCAGCATCCGCGGCCGGGACGGAATCAATCAGCCCCAGCATTTT,CASIRGRDGINQPQHF
TRBV11-2,TRBD1,few,TRBJ2-1,TGTGCCAGCAGCTTAGAACAGGGGATCAATGAGCAGTTCTTC,CASSLEQGINEQFF
TRBV20-1,TRBD1,many,TRBJ2-1,TGCAGTGCTAGAGTAATGACAGGGTTAAAGCAGTTCTTC,CSARVMTGLKQFF
TRBV12-3/TRBV12-4,NA,many,TRBJ1-6,TGTGCCAGCAGTTTAGGTTCCGCGCCCGGGTCACCCCTCCACTTT,CASSLGSAPGSPLHF
TRBV10-3,NA,few,TRBJ1-1,TGTGCCATCAGTGCCCCAGGGACCACTGAAGCTTTCTTT,CAISAPGTTEAFF
TRBV4-1,TRBD2,NA,TRBJ2-7,TGCGCCAGCAGCCAAGGGAATGGACTAGCGGGGAACTACGAGCAGTACTTC,CASSQGNGLAGNYEQYF
TRBV7-2,NA,many,TRBJ1-6,TGTGCCAGCAGCCGGGGGGACTCCGCGCCCCTCCACTTT,CASSRGDSAPLHF
TRBV7-6,TRBD2,few,TRBJ2-1,TGTGCCAGCAGCGCCCGACTAGCGGGAGATTCCTACAATGAGCAGTTCTTC,CASSARLAGDSYNEQFF
TRBV27,NA,few,TRBJ2-1,TGTGCCAGCAGTTCCACGGGACTTAATGAGCAGTTCTTC,CASSSTGLNEQFF
TRBV7-2,NA,many,TRBJ1-6,TGTGCCAGCAGCCCGGAGGTGTCAGAGCGGAATTCACCCCTCCACTTT,CASSPEVSERNSPLHF
TRBV28,NA,few,TRBJ1-5,TGTGCCAGCAAGAAGGTGTTTTTAGGTGGCAATCAGCCCCAGCATTTT,CASKKVFLGGNQPQHF
TRBV23-1,TRBD1,few,TRBJ2-2,TGCGCCAGCAGTCCCCATTACAGGGGTACCACCGGGGAGCTGTTTTTT,CASSPHYRGTTGELFF
TRBV27,TRBD1,NA,TRBJ2-1,TGTGCCAGCAGTCCCCTCGACAGGGTATTTGGGGATGAGCAGTTCTTC,CASSPLDRVFGDEQFF
TRBV12-5,NA,NA,TRBJ2-7,TGTGCTAGTGGACAACAGAAGGCCGAGCAGTACTTC,CASGQQKAEQYF